These 21 T cell receptor beta chains share one sample of origin, sequenced in a study of T cell responses to AZD1222 COVID-19 vaccine. Profiling relied on immunoSEQ multiplex PCR, and the TCRdb table lists in-frame clones only, not all of them. The table shows 250,000 to 300,000 clones, with 90% to 95% occurring only once. The material was peripheral blood, obtained 28 days after the second AZD1222 dose. The receptors come from an adult who received the AZD1222 COVID-19 vaccine.

The chain joins TRBV7-2 to TRBJ1-2, with D perhaps matching TRBD1 (6 bases). Trimming pared 2 bases from V and 0 bases from J, leaving 10 bases between. CDR1 SGHTA and CDR2 FQGNSA come from the germline V gene. There are 15 residues in the CDR3. In nucleotides, the CDR3 is TGTGCCAGCAGCTTAAACGGGGGCGCTAACTATGGCTACACCTTC. Its translation is CASSLNGGANYGYTF.

This clone was found once. The V and J genes are TRBV2 and TRBJ1-1; D is ambiguous. There are 13 residues in the CDR3. Germline values: CDR1 SNHLY, CDR2 FYNNEI. V shed 2 bases and J shed 1 base, with 5 bases lying between them. CDR3 loop: CASSEYENTEAFF. As DNA, the CDR3 is TGTGCCAGCAGTGAATATGAGAACACTGAAGCTTTCTTT. Filled out from reference TRBV2 and TRBJ1-1, the complete variable domain reads EPEVTQTPSHQVTQMGQEVILRCVPISNHLYFYWYRQILGQKVEFLVSFYNNEISEKSEIFDDQFSVERPDGSNFTLKIRSTKLEDSAMYFCASSEYENTEAFFGQGTRLTVV.

The CDR3 is CASSYASGSHNPYEQYF. CDR3 coding DNA: TGTGCCAGCAGTTACGCTAGCGGCTCTCACAATCCCTACGAGCAGTACTTC. The rearrangement uses TRBV6-2 or TRBV6-3 and TRBJ2-7; the match to TRBD2 covers 7 bases. With V trimmed by 2 bases and J by 2 bases, 12 bases remained unmatched. The CDR3 sequence is 17 residues long. Germline V lookup: CDR1 MNHEY, CDR2 SVGEGT.

The sample holds a few counts of this clone. The rearrangement links TRBV7-9 to TRBJ1-4, with a tentative D call TRBD1 (6 bases). The ends were cut back, 6 bases at V and 6 bases at J, with 17 bases in the middle. The CDR3 loop spans 15 amino acids. CDR1 is SEHNR, CDR2 FQNEAQ, per germline (reference sequence). CDR3 region: CASSTSWTEDEKLFF. The CDR3 DNA is TGTGCCAGCAGTACCTCGTGGACAGAGGATGAAAAACTGTTTTTT. Looking up the rest from reference TRBV7-9 and TRBJ1-4 gives the full variable domain: DTGVSQNPRHKITKRGQNVTFRCDPISEHNRLYWYRQTLGQGPEFLTYFQNEAQLEKSRLLSDRFSAERPKGSFSTLEIQRTEQGDSAMYLCASSTSWTEDEKLFFGSGTQLSVL.

The chain links TRBV29-1 to TRBJ1-2, with 9 positions matching TRBD1. CDR1 is SQVTM, CDR2 ANQGSEA, per germline. This CDR3 spans 13 amino acids. J lost 4 bases, V lost 7 bases, and 7 bases had no gene match. This CDR3 is CSADRGWAYGYTF. DNA for the CDR3: TGCAGCGCGGACAGGGGCTGGGCCTATGGCTACACCTTC.

The rearrangement uses TRBV3-1 (or the pseudogene TRBV3-2) and TRBJ2-5; 11 bases are a match to TRBD2. The junction had 4 bases not matched to a gene; V was cut back by 5 bases and J by 2 bases. The germline V gene encodes CDR1 LGHDT and CDR2 YNNKEL (reference sequence). The CDR3 has 15 amino acids. Written as DNA, the CDR3 is TGTGCCAGCAGCGCGGGACTAGCGGCACAAGAGACCCAGTACTTC. It is translated as CASSAGLAAQETQYF.

There are a few counts of this clone. The same CDR3 is also encoded by other DNA sequences in this sample. This chain connects TRBV2 to TRBJ2-7, with D possibly being TRBD2 (5 bases). There are 12 residues in the CDR3. V gave up 6 bases and J gave up 1 base, with 7 bases separating them. CDR1 and CDR2 from the germline V gene are SNHLY and FYNNEI. For the CDR3, the DNA is TGTGCCAGCAGCCGGGGATCCTACGAGCAGTACTTC. Residues: CASSRGSYEQYF. Filled out from reference TRBV2 and TRBJ2-7, the complete variable domain reads EPEVTQTPSHQVTQMGQEVILRCVPISNHLYFYWYRQILGQKVEFLVSFYNNEISEKSEIFDDQFSVERPDGSNFTLKIRSTKLEDSAMYFCASSRGSYEQYFGPGTRLTVT.

This chain links TRBV6-4 with TRBJ1-3, with D maybe TRBD1 (5 bases). V was pared by 7 bases and J by 8 bases, with 24 bases between. Per the germline V gene, CDR1 is MRHNA and CDR2 is SNTAGT. CDR3 size: 16 residues. Written as DNA, the CDR3 is TGTGCCAGCACTTCCCGCGTGGGCAGGGAGTGGGACACCATATATTTT. Translation gives CASTSRVGREWDTIYF.

The V gene is TRBV19, the J gene TRBJ1-5, with 10 bases matching TRBD1. Germline V gene sequence: CDR1 LNHDA, CDR2 SQIVND (reference sequence). Trimming removed 5 bases from V and 4 bases from J; junction bases left unmatched: 5. This CDR3 contains 15 residues. The CDR3 loop is CASSAGQGPNQPQHF. DNA for the CDR3: TGTGCCAGTAGTGCGGGACAGGGGCCGAATCAGCCCCAGCATTTT.

The chain uses TRBV7-6 and TRBJ1-6; D not resolved. V shed 6 bases and J shed 8 bases, with 8 bases lying between them. The CDR3 spans 12 residues. The germline V gene encodes CDR1 SGHVS and CDR2 FNYEAQ. CDR3 protein: CASRGLYSPLHF. DNA of the CDR3: TGTGCCAGCAGAGGGTTGTATTCACCCCTCCACTTT.

The chain carries TRBV28 and TRBJ1-2; D remains unclear. Germline lookup yields CDR1 MDHEN and CDR2 SYDVKM. V lost 4 bases and J lost 1, with 16 bases in between. The length of the CDR3 is 16 residues. The CDR3 here is CASSSVGGQINYGYTF. The DNA for the CDR3 is TGTGCCAGCAGTTCAGTCGGTGGCCAGATTAACTATGGCTACACCTTC.

The genes are TRBV7-9 and TRBJ1-1; D gene uncertain. This CDR3 is 13 amino acids long. Germline assignment: CDR1 SEHNR and CDR2 FQNEAQ (reference sequence). V was clipped by 0 bases and J by 10 bases, with 12 bases between them. This chain's CDR3 is CASSLATRLGAFF. DNA of the CDR3: TGTGCCAGCAGCTTAGCGACAAGACTCGGAGCTTTCTTT.

This sequence joins TRBV19 and TRBJ1-4; no clear D gene. Trimming shortened V by 0 bases and J by 4 bases, and 9 bases separated the two germline ends. Germline assignment: CDR1 LNHDA and CDR2 SQIVND (reference sequence). CDR3 size: 15 residues. CDR3 sequence reads: CASSIDWAGNEKLFF. The CDR3 nucleotides read TGTGCCAGTAGTATAGACTGGGCGGGTAATGAAAAACTGTTTTTT.

This clone was observed a handful of times. The gene calls are TRBV7-9 and TRBJ1-1; D uncertain. The CDR3 loop spans 14 amino acids. In germline, CDR1 is SEHNR, CDR2 FQNEAQ (reference sequence). Trimming removed 1 base at V and 1 base at J, with 7 bases between. DNA of the CDR3: TGTGCCAGCAGCTTAGGCTTACCGAACACTGAAGCTTTCTTT. Residues: CASSLGLPNTEAFF.

This rearrangement joins TRBV6-5 to TRBJ2-5; 8 nucleotides agree with TRBD2. The CDR3 is 15 residues long. Germline values: CDR1 MNHEY, CDR2 SVGAGI. The V and J ends lost 8 bases and 3 bases, in that order; junction bases with no gene match: 11. CDR3 in amino acids: CASGPRPGGEETQYF. CDR3 bases: TGTGCCAGCGGACCCCGCCCGGGGGGGGAAGAGACCCAGTACTTC.

The chain has TRBV12-3 or TRBV12-4 and TRBJ2-5; TRBD1 might be the D (6 bases). This CDR3 region has 13 residues. V lost 5 bases and J lost 4, with 11 bases in between. The CDR3 DNA reads TGTGCCAGCAGTCCGGACAGAGCAGAGACCCAGTACTTC. This codes for CASSPDRAETQYF.

The V and J genes are TRBV9 and TRBJ2-1; D ambiguous. CDR1 SGDLS and CDR2 YYNGEE come from the germline V gene. V dropped 0 bases and J dropped 6 bases, with 16 bases sitting between them. The CDR3 spans 16 residues. The CDR3 region has the DNA TGTGCCAGCAGCGTAGAAAACCCCAGCGTTGGCAATGAGCAGTTCTTC. Protein product: CASSVENPSVGNEQFF.

The rearrangement joins TRBV25-1 to TRBJ2-3; no definite D call. The ends were cut back, 5 bases at V and 6 bases at J, with 9 bases in the middle. Germline-derived CDR1 and CDR2 are MGHDK and SYGVNS. There are 12 residues in the CDR3. CDR3 sequence reads: CASSPRRDTQYF. The CDR3 region has the DNA TGTGCCAGCAGTCCTCGTAGGGATACGCAGTATTTT.

A single count supports this clone. This chain links TRBV7-9 with TRBJ1-1; the D is unclear. Trimming removed 5 bases at V and 4 bases at J, with 8 bases between. The CDR3 runs to 12 residues. Germline-derived CDR1 and CDR2 are SEHNR and FQNEAQ (reference sequence). The CDR3 DNA reads as TGTGCCAGCAGCCCCGTTGTCACTGAAGCTTTCTTT. Translated, it gives CASSPVVTEAFF. Together with reference TRBV7-9 and TRBJ1-1, the CDR3 gives the full variable domain: DTGVSQNPRHKITKRGQNVTFRCDPISEHNRLYWYRQTLGQGPEFLTYFQNEAQLEKSRLLSDRFSAERPKGSFSTLEIQRTEQGDSAMYLCASSPVVTEAFFGQGTRLTVV.

The chain uses TRBV19 and TRBJ2-7; TRBD1 agrees at 8 bases. Germline CDR1 LNHDA, CDR2 SQIVND (reference sequence). The CDR3 totals 13 residues. Germline trimming cut 5 bases from V and 3 bases from J; bases unmatched to any gene: 3. CDR3 nucleotide sequence: TGTGCCAGTAGTTCAGGGACAGGCTACGAGCAGTACTTC. Translating gives CASSSGTGYEQYF.

The chain joins TRBV12-3 or TRBV12-4 to TRBJ2-1; D not resolved. V shed 5 bases and J shed 4 bases, with 9 bases lying between them. The CDR3 runs to 13 residues. The CDR3 here is CASSPGPYNEQFF. CDR3 sequence (DNA): TGTGCCAGCAGTCCTGGGCCATACAATGAGCAGTTCTTC.